This T cell receptor (beta chain) was observed in a study of blood T cells in healthy people across ages. Per germline, CDR1 SNHLY and CDR2 FYNNEI. V lost 3 bases to trimming and J lost 3 bases; unmatched junction nucleotides: 3. The CDR3 covers 15 residues. Primed by a sample-barcoded 5' primer and a J-beta primer mix, a second PCR proceeded for roughly 6 to 12 cycles. TCRdb passed the 5' RACE reads through MiXCR, listing each CDR3 protein once. The sample carries about 1.5 million distinct CDR3 sequences, roughly 43% recorded once. The V gene is TRBV2, the J gene TRBJ2-5; 11 nucleotides agree with TRBD2. Sequenced input: blood. This TCR was recovered from a woman aged 18-29 years in good health. Here the CDR3 reads CASSDLLAGEETQYF. The CDR3 nucleotides read TGTGCCAGCAGTGATTTACTAGCGGGGGAAGAGACCCAGTACTTC.